Listed below are T cell receptor beta chains from one sample, sequenced in a study of vaccination effects on CD4 cells after COVID-19. Their target antigens are unknown. TCRdb's copy holds only in-frame clones and misses some; the assay was immunoSEQ multiplex PCR. The sample lists around 40,000 clones; 60% to 75% were seen once. Sequenced here: CD4+ T cells from PBMCs cultured without peptide, sampled after COVID-19 vaccination. The origin of the receptors is a human donor who received a COVID-19 vaccine. The conserved cysteine and the conserved F or W are not part of the CDR3 here. Fields, in order: CDR3 protein, J gene, clone size, V gene. Clone size is given for some rows only: seen once, a few or many times, or a class if the clone is expanded.

CDR3aa: ASSQRGIAGTSDTQY
j_gene: TRBJ2-3
abundance: once
v_gene: TRBV4-1

CDR3aa: ATSRDRAKETQY
j_gene: TRBJ2-5
abundance: .
v_gene: TRBV15

CDR3aa: ASSRGPGGYT
j_gene: TRBJ1-2
abundance: .
v_gene: TRBV19

CDR3aa: SSDRVSGYT
j_gene: TRBJ1-2
abundance: once
v_gene: TRBV29-1

CDR3aa: ATSDWDTPFDGGPRNEQF
j_gene: TRBJ2-1
abundance: .
v_gene: TRBV24-1

CDR3aa: AGGTVLPSTDTQY
j_gene: TRBJ2-3
abundance: .
v_gene: TRBV2

CDR3aa: ASRQGNQPQH
j_gene: TRBJ1-5
abundance: .
v_gene: TRBV5-6

CDR3aa: ASRMEKGQETQY
j_gene: TRBJ2-5
abundance: .
v_gene: TRBV6-5

CDR3aa: ASSIGQSSGNTIY
j_gene: TRBJ1-3
abundance: .
v_gene: TRBV19

CDR3aa: ASTGEETQY
j_gene: TRBJ2-5
abundance: .
v_gene: TRBV2

CDR3aa: ASSFTTGASYEQY
j_gene: TRBJ2-7
abundance: .
v_gene: TRBV5-1

CDR3aa: AWSMGLAGADTQY
j_gene: TRBJ2-3
abundance: .
v_gene: TRBV30

CDR3aa: ASSRGTGWDSYEQY
j_gene: TRBJ2-7
abundance: .
v_gene: TRBV5-1

CDR3aa: ASTQGADNEQF
j_gene: TRBJ2-1
abundance: .
v_gene: TRBV5-1

CDR3aa: ASEVGMGETQY
j_gene: TRBJ2-5
abundance: .
v_gene: TRBV6-5

CDR3aa: ASSYFQQGKGNTEAF
j_gene: TRBJ1-1
abundance: .
v_gene: TRBV6-2/TRBV6-3

CDR3aa: ASSPPAWTEIMNTEAF
j_gene: TRBJ1-1
abundance: few
v_gene: TRBV18

CDR3aa: ASSLGGNTIY
j_gene: TRBJ1-3
abundance: .
v_gene: TRBV5-1

CDR3aa: ASREGLAGSQQY
j_gene: TRBJ2-7
abundance: .
v_gene: TRBV2

CDR3aa: ASRLKLRGNREAPEEENTEAF
j_gene: TRBJ1-1
abundance: .
v_gene: TRBV12-2

CDR3aa: ASSRLSGEQF
j_gene: TRBJ2-1
abundance: .
v_gene: TRBV3-1/TRBV3-2

CDR3aa: ASNPTGKVNTEAF
j_gene: TRBJ1-1
abundance: few
v_gene: TRBV19

CDR3aa: ASRSGGGEAF
j_gene: TRBJ1-1
abundance: .
v_gene: TRBV25-1

CDR3aa: ASSLGTSGGVSTGELF
j_gene: TRBJ2-2
abundance: .
v_gene: TRBV4-2

CDR3aa: ASSLGHQPQH
j_gene: TRBJ1-5
abundance: .
v_gene: TRBV12-3/TRBV12-4

CDR3aa: ATQRGRAETQY
j_gene: TRBJ2-5
abundance: .
v_gene: TRBV6-5

CDR3aa: ASSLGANTEAF
j_gene: TRBJ1-1
abundance: .
v_gene: TRBV11-2

CDR3aa: ASSLVESGNTIY
j_gene: TRBJ1-3
abundance: .
v_gene: TRBV7-9

CDR3aa: ASSDSITNSPLH
j_gene: TRBJ1-6
abundance: .
v_gene: TRBV6-4

CDR3aa: AISESAGEKPQH
j_gene: TRBJ1-5
abundance: .
v_gene: TRBV10-3

CDR3aa: ASGGTGGSSYNSPLH
j_gene: TRBJ1-6
abundance: once
v_gene: TRBV19

CDR3aa: ASRRQGGTEAF
j_gene: TRBJ1-1
abundance: .
v_gene: TRBV27

CDR3aa: ASSFTASGRGTQY
j_gene: TRBJ2-3
abundance: .
v_gene: TRBV6-5

CDR3aa: ASSIGRGRHQPQH
j_gene: TRBJ1-5
abundance: .
v_gene: TRBV19

CDR3aa: ASSETRPSAEQY
j_gene: TRBJ2-7
abundance: .
v_gene: TRBV6-1

CDR3aa: ASSIRRGHQETQY
j_gene: TRBJ2-5
abundance: .
v_gene: TRBV19

CDR3aa: ASSFRGYGYT
j_gene: TRBJ1-2
abundance: .
v_gene: TRBV12-3/TRBV12-4

CDR3aa: ASSEYRGRPNEKLF
j_gene: TRBJ1-4
abundance: .
v_gene: TRBV25-1

CDR3aa: ASSFFSFRTGSTEAF
j_gene: TRBJ1-1
abundance: .
v_gene: TRBV5-6

CDR3aa: ASSPQGMNEKLF
j_gene: TRBJ1-4
abundance: .
v_gene: TRBV18